The 25 T cell receptor beta chains below were found in one sample sequenced in a study of T cells after yellow fever vaccination. TCRdb ran MiXCR on the 5' RACE reads and lists one entry per CDR3 protein. Here the sample spans a few hundred thousand distinct CDR3 sequences, 6.2% being singletons. The material sequenced was PBMCs, taken 5 days after the yellow fever booster vaccination. These receptors originate from a man in his thirties or forties who received the YFV17D yellow fever vaccine.

This clonotype was counted only a few times. V usage is TRBV18 and J usage is TRBJ1-5; no clear D. From germline, CDR1 is KGHSH and CDR2 LQKENI. V lost 2 bases and J 3 bases, leaving 14 bases between the germline ends. CDR3 length: 16 amino acids. The DNA for the CDR3 is TGTGCCAGCTCACCATCTGCAGCACGATTCAATCAGCCCCAGCATTTT. This sequence encodes CASSPSAARFNQPQHF.

This clonotype was seen a few times. The chain is built from TRBV3-1 and TRBJ2-1, with 11 bases matching TRBD2. Germline CDR1 LGHDT, CDR2 YNNKEL (reference sequence). This CDR3 region has 15 residues. V lost 1 base and J lost 6; bases outside the gene matches: 2. The CDR3 DNA reads TGTGCCAGCAGCCAAGGTCTAGCGGGAGGCAATGAGCAGTTCTTC. It yields the protein CASSQGLAGGNEQFF.

This chain links TRBV5-5 with TRBJ2-2; no definite D call. This CDR3 contains 12 residues. Germline V gene sequence: CDR1 SGHKS, CDR2 YYEKEE (reference sequence). Trimming removed 4 bases from V and 10 bases from J, with 11 bases in between. CDR3 sequence (DNA): TGTGCCAGCAGCCCCCTGGGGTCGGAGCTGTTTTTT. Its protein is CASSPLGSELFF.

This clonotype was recorded at least ten times. The chain couples TRBV12-3 or TRBV12-4 to TRBJ2-1; 13 nucleotides match TRBD2. The V segment lost 4 bases and the J segment 9 bases; nucleotides outside the gene matches: 3. CDR3 length equals 14 residues. The CDR3 reads CASSSLAGGTEQFF. As DNA, the CDR3 is TGTGCCAGCAGTTCACTAGCGGGAGGGACTGAGCAGTTCTTC.

This clonotype was counted at least ten times. This rearrangement joins TRBV6-1 to TRBJ2-4; D is uncertain. The length of the CDR3 is 15 residues. The germline V gene has CDR1 MNHNS and CDR2 SASEGT. V gave up 8 bases and J gave up 1 base, with 15 bases separating them. The DNA of the CDR3 is TGTGCCAGCGATTTCGGAGCCCTGGCCAAAAACATTCAGTACTTC. Encoded protein: CASDFGALAKNIQYF.

The chain recombines TRBV9 with TRBJ2-3; possible D gene TRBD1, 7 bases. This CDR3 has 16 residues. CDR1 is SGDLS, CDR2 YYNGEE, per germline. V was shortened by 5 bases and J by 4 bases, with 20 bases between the two germline ends. The CDR3 loop is CASRRGTEKFSDTQYF. CDR3 nucleotides: TGTGCCAGCAGACGGGGGACAGAGAAATTCTCAGATACGCAGTATTTT. Using reference TRBV9 and TRBJ2-3 for the parts outside the CDR3, the full variable domain is DSGVTQTPKHLITATGQRVTLRCSPRSGDLSVYWYQQSLDQGLQFLIQYYNGEERAKGNILERFSAQQFPDLHSELNLSSLELGDSALYFCASRRGTEKFSDTQYFGPGTRLTVL.

This clonotype was counted only a few times. The rearrangement joins TRBV7-2 to TRBJ2-2, with D uncertain. The ends were cut back, 4 bases at V and 3 bases at J, with 12 bases in the middle. CDR1 and CDR2 from the germline V gene are SGHTA and FQGNSA. This CDR3 spans 15 amino acids. CDR3 nucleotide sequence: TGTGCCAGCAGCTCCCCCCCCCCTGACACCGGGGAGCTGTTTTTT. Protein product: CASSSPPPDTGELFF.

About this clonotype: A much larger clone differs from this one at a single base, so this may be a read error. The J gene is TRBJ2-5, the V gene TRBV11-2; 10 nucleotides line up with TRBD1. Trimming cost V 2 bases and J 9 bases; bases outside gene matches: 9. There are 15 residues in the CDR3. The germline gives CDR1 SGHAT, CDR2 FQNNGV. The CDR3 sequence is CASSLPGQGRGSQYF. DNA of the CDR3: TGTGCCAGCAGCTTACCGGGACAGGGGAGGGGGTCCCAGTACTTC.

This clonotype has a count of ten or more. V usage is TRBV7-8 and J usage is TRBJ2-5; D possibly matches TRBD1 or TRBD2 (5 bases each). This CDR3 comprises 16 residues. V shed 8 bases and J shed 6 bases, with 25 bases lying between them. Germline CDR1 SGHVS, CDR2 FQNEAQ. Here the CDR3 reads CASASSGTGNLKTQYF. For the CDR3, the DNA is TGTGCCAGCGCCTCATCAGGGACGGGGAATTTAAAGACCCAGTACTTC.

The table lists this clonotype with many counts. The J gene is TRBJ2-7, the V gene TRBV29-1, with TRBD1 matching 9 bases. V lost 6 bases and J lost 2; bases outside the gene matches: 5. Germline lookup yields CDR1 SQVTM and CDR2 ANQGSEA. The CDR3 has 13 residues. The chain's CDR3 is CSVAGQGAYEQYF. CDR3 nucleotide sequence: TGCAGCGTCGCGGGACAGGGTGCCTACGAGCAGTACTTC.

This clonotype was recorded a few times. The chain uses TRBV7-9 and TRBJ2-1; 11 bases agree with TRBD2. Per germline, CDR1 SEHNR and CDR2 FQNEAQ (reference sequence). The V gene end was trimmed by 5 bases and the J gene end by 14 bases; junction bases not matched to a gene: 14. CDR3 length equals 15 residues. The CDR3 DNA reads as TGTGCCAGCAGCCTATCGCTAGCGGGGGGTCCCGGGGAGTTCTTC. Translation: CASSLSLAGGPGEFF.

This chain joins TRBV29-1 and TRBJ2-2; TRBD1 aligns across 7 bases. V shed 7 bases and J 6 bases; nucleotides not matched to a gene: 2. Per germline, CDR1 SQVTM and CDR2 ANQGSEA. The length of the CDR3 is 11 residues. The CDR3 nucleotides read TGCAGCGGGCAGGGGGCCGGGGAGCTGTTTTTT. Translated, it gives CSGQGAGELFF.

This clonotype was seen many times. J is TRBJ2-1 and V is TRBV20-1; D possibly corresponds to TRBD2 (6 bases). CDR1 and CDR2 (germline): DFQATT, SNEGSKA (reference sequence). This CDR3 has 14 residues. Trimming took off 1 base at V and 0 bases at J, with 7 bases between the two ends. The CDR3 loop is CSARAGDSYNEQFF. CDR3 sequence (DNA): TGCAGTGCTAGAGCGGGAGACTCCTACAATGAGCAGTTCTTC.

This clonotype was seen at least ten times. J is TRBJ2-7 and V is TRBV20-1; 9 nucleotides agree with TRBD2. The trim removed 3 bases at V and 0 bases at J, leaving 3 bases unmatched. Germline loops: CDR1 DFQATT, CDR2 SNEGSKA (reference sequence). The CDR3 is 14 amino acids. As DNA, the CDR3 is TGCAGTGCTAGTAATAGCGGGAGCTCCTACGAGCAGTACTTC. Translation gives CSASNSGSSYEQYF.

This clonotype came up a few times. This chain connects TRBV6-2 or TRBV6-3 to TRBJ2-7, with D possibly matching TRBD2 (6 bases). The V end lost 5 bases, the J end lost 6 bases, and 14 bases lay between the germline ends. This CDR3 has 13 residues. Germline V lookup: CDR1 MNHEY, CDR2 SVGEGT. CDR3 loop: CASSLSTSTEQYF. The CDR3, as DNA: TGTGCCAGCAGTCTTTCTACTAGCACCGAGCAGTACTTC.

V gene TRBV20-1 combines with J gene TRBJ2-1, with unresolved D. This CDR3 region has 16 residues. Germline V gives CDR1 DFQATT, CDR2 SNEGSKA (reference sequence). V lost 3 bases and J lost 3, with 18 bases in between. In DNA form, the CDR3 reads TGCAGTGCTAGGCTCCTGGGCCGAGTGGGCTACAATGAGCAGTTCTTC. Translation gives CSARLLGRVGYNEQFF.

V gene TRBV10-3 combines with J gene TRBJ2-3, with 7 bases identical to TRBD1. The CDR3 has 17 residues. Germline loops: CDR1 ENHRY, CDR2 SYGVKD. The V and J ends lost 6 bases and 1 base, in that order; junction bases with no gene match: 13. The CDR3 region has the DNA TGTGCCATCAGCGAGCCTCCCGGGACAGCCCGCACAGATACGCAGTATTTT. Its protein product is CAISEPPGTARTDTQYF.

The V call is TRBV6-5, the J call TRBJ2-7; D gene uncertain. This CDR3 is built from 10 residues. Deletions cut 11 bases from V and 3 bases from J, with 8 bases between. CDR1 MNHEY and CDR2 SVGAGI come from the germline V gene. CDR3 sequence reads: CARTNYEQYF. In DNA form, the CDR3 reads TGTGCCCGAACTAACTACGAGCAGTACTTC.

This clonotype was detected many times. The chain employs TRBV24-1 and TRBJ2-1, with D possibly being TRBD2 (6 bases). Germline assignment: CDR1 KGHDR and CDR2 SFDVKD. The germline V and J ends were trimmed by 4 bases and 5 bases, with 14 bases remaining between them. The CDR3 is 15 residues long. CDR3 DNA sequence: TGTGCCACCAGTGAAACCGGGAGCAAGGACAATGAGCAGTTCTTC. Translating gives CATSETGSKDNEQFF.

CDR3 loop: CSVEQGAWDTQYF. CDR3 coding DNA: TGCAGCGTGGAACAGGGGGCGTGGGATACGCAGTATTTT. J is TRBJ2-3 and V is TRBV29-1; 9 bases align to TRBD1. CDR1 SQVTM and CDR2 ANQGSEA come from the germline V gene. This CDR3 spans 13 amino acids. V was pared by 6 bases and J by 6 bases, with 7 bases of the junction left unmatched.

This clonotype was counted at least ten times. CDR3 bases: TGTGCCAGCTCACTAAAGACAGCCATGAACACTGAAGCTTTCTTT. Protein: CASSLKTAMNTEAFF. This chain joins TRBV18 and TRBJ1-1, with D perhaps matching TRBD1 (5 bases). Trimming removed 4 bases at V and 0 bases at J, with 12 bases between. CDR1 KGHSH and CDR2 LQKENI come from the germline V gene. The CDR3 extends over 15 amino acids.

V gene TRBV7-2 combines with J gene TRBJ1-2, with a weak D call TRBD1 (5 bases). V gave up 5 bases and J gave up 6 bases, with 16 bases separating them. The CDR3 is 14 amino acids. Germline assignment: CDR1 SGHTA and CDR2 FQGNSA. This CDR3 is CASSPTGQGDGYTF. The CDR3 DNA reads TGTGCCAGCAGCCCGACCGGGCAGGGTGATGGCTACACCTTC. The full variable domain, with the rest looked up from reference TRBV7-2 and TRBJ1-2, is GAGVSQSPSNKVTEKGKDVELRCDPISGHTALYWYRQSLGQGLEFLIYFQGNSAPDKSGLPSDRFSAERTGGSVSTLTIQRTQQEDSAVYLCASSPTGQGDGYTFGSGTRLTVV.

Points on this clonotype: One base away lies a much larger clone, so this may be a sequencing read error. V usage is TRBV14 and J usage is TRBJ1-5, with D possibly being TRBD1 (5 bases). Germline V gene data show CDR1 as SGHDN and CDR2 as FVKESK. The V and J ends lost 4 bases and 3 bases respectively, with 10 bases between them. This CDR3 is built from 14 residues. The CDR3 sequence: CASSLSGTNQPQHF. The CDR3 nucleotides are TGTGCCAGCAGCCTTTCAGGGACCAATCAGCCCCAGCATTTT.

This clonotype was seen a handful of times. The rearrangement uses TRBV15 and TRBJ2-5; TRBD1 or TRBD2 may be the D gene (5 bases each). The length of the CDR3 is 14 residues. V lost 4 bases and J 4 bases, leaving 13 bases between the germline ends. The germline V gene encodes CDR1 LNHNV and CDR2 YYDKDF (reference sequence). The CDR3 DNA follows: TGTGCCACCAGCAAAGGGGCTCGGGGAGAGACCCAGTACTTC. Encoded protein: CATSKGARGETQYF.

This clonotype occurred a few times. The J gene is TRBJ2-5, the V gene TRBV5-1, with 9 bases matching TRBD2. Germline CDR1 reads SGHRS; CDR2 reads YFSETQ. This CDR3 contains 15 residues. The V and J ends lost 5 bases and 5 bases, in that order; junction bases with no gene match: 10. DNA of the CDR3: TGCGCCAGCAGGGGGGGTCTAGCGGGACCCGAGACCCAGTACTTC. Translated: CASRGGLAGPETQYF.